This paragraph reports one TCR beta chain. This sequence may be a read error, since a much larger clone differs from it by one base. This likely comes from a read error, as the CDR3 has no conserved phenylalanine or tryptophan at its end. This specimen comes from a study of regulatory T cells in long-lasting Graves disease. The sample's time point: newly diagnosed GD, antithyroid drugs for less than 3 months. Extracted RNA from PBMCs served as the source of the TCR library. Researchers made TCR beta libraries by using iRepertoire HTBI primers and running Arm-PCR on CDR3 regions. TCRdb used MiXCR to reprocess the multiplex PCR reads, holding one entry per CDR3 protein. The data hold 200,000 to 300,000 distinct CDR3 sequences, with 20% to 25% observed a single time. V was cut by 6 bases and J by 4 bases, with 12 bases left in between. The CDR3 has 13 amino acids.

Sequencing was performed on peripheral blood mononuclear cells (PBMCs), taken at new diagnosis, from a patient treated with antithyroid drugs. The TCR was taken from a female donor with Graves disease. The V gene is TRBV12-3 or TRBV12-4, the J gene TRBJ1-2; weak D call: TRBD1 (5 bases). The CDR3 spells CASSPTEIYGYTS. The CDR3 region has the DNA TGTGCCAGCAGCCCGACAGAGATCTATGGCTACACCTCC.